The 10 T cell receptor beta chains given below trace back to one sample, sequenced in a study of OX40 agonist ivuxolimab in advanced cancers. Measured with immunoSEQ multiplex PCR; TCRdb has only the in-frame clones, and not every one. The sample consists of more than 10,000 clones, over 75% of them appearing once. The sample consisted of CD4+ or CD8+ T cells sorted from blood, taken in a trial of the OX40 agonist ivuxolimab. These receptors all come from an adult with an advanced solid tumor such as melanoma, head and neck, liver or kidney cancer.

This clone was observed once. The V and J genes are TRBV7-9 and TRBJ2-1; no definite D call. V was cut by 2 bases and J by 3 bases, with 8 bases left in between. Germline V gives CDR1 SEHNR, CDR2 FQNEAQ (reference sequence). CDR3 length: 14 residues. This chain's CDR3 is CASSLNPLYNEQFF. The CDR3 region has the DNA TGTGCCAGCAGCTTAAATCCCCTCTACAATGAGCAGTTCTTC.

This clone was detected only once. The V and J genes are TRBV30 and TRBJ1-1; D is unresolved. The V gene lost 3 bases and the J gene lost 1 base, with 6 bases spanning the gap. Germline V CDR1 and CDR2: GTSNPN, SVGIG (reference sequence). The CDR3 spans 12 residues. CDR3 residues: CAWRFGNTEAFF. CDR3 DNA sequence: TGTGCCTGGAGGTTCGGGAACACTGAAGCTTTCTTT.

This chain joins TRBV27 and TRBJ2-1; D perhaps matches TRBD2 (6 bases). V was shortened by 5 bases and J by 4 bases, with 15 bases between the two germline ends. Germline CDR1 MNHEY, CDR2 SMNVEV (reference sequence). The CDR3 consists of 15 residues. CDR3 DNA sequence: TGTGCCAGCAGTCTCGGGGGAGCGCCATACAATGAGCAGTTCTTC. As protein: CASSLGGAPYNEQFF.

This chain joins TRBV19 and TRBJ2-7; 13 bases agree with TRBD2. Unmatched junction bases numbered 9, after V lost 4 bases and J lost 3 bases. This CDR3 spans 17 amino acids. Germline V CDR1 and CDR2: LNHDA, SQIVND (reference sequence). The CDR3 is CASSTPPGLAGIYEQYF. The CDR3 DNA is TGTGCCAGTAGTACGCCCCCGGGACTAGCGGGAATCTACGAGCAGTACTTC.

The chain links TRBV7-9 to TRBJ2-5; D might be TRBD1 or TRBD2, each matching 5 bases. CDR1 is SEHNR, CDR2 FQNEAQ, per germline (reference sequence). The V end was cut by 4 bases, the J end by 1 base, with 19 bases between. The CDR3 sequence is 17 residues long. The DNA of the CDR3 is TGTGCCAGCAGCTCCTCGGGTTGGGGGTTCGGCCAAGAGACCCAGTACTTC. Translated, it gives CASSSSGWGFGQETQYF.

The rearrangement uses TRBV4-1 and TRBJ1-2; no definite D call. Trimming stripped 1 base from V and 14 bases from J, with 11 bases between. Germline CDR1 and CDR2: MGHRA and YSYEKL. The CDR3 has 11 amino acids. CDR3: CASSQAGRQTF. In DNA, the CDR3 is TGCGCCAGCAGCCAAGCAGGCCGGCAGACCTTC.

The CDR3 nucleotides are TGTGCCAGCAGTGAGGGCCCGGCCTACGAGCAGTACTTC. Translated, it gives CASSEGPAYEQYF. This sequence joins TRBV27 and TRBJ2-7; D is perhaps TRBD2 (5 bases). The CDR3 has 13 residues. The V end was cut by 5 bases, the J end by 2 bases, with 10 bases between. Looked up from germline, CDR1 is MNHEY and CDR2 is SMNVEV (reference sequence).

In its sample, this clone was seen once. CDR3 nucleotide sequence: TGCGCCAGCAGCTACCTAGCGGGAGGGTTGAATGAGCAGTTCTTC. Its translation: CASSYLAGGLNEQFF. The V call is TRBV5-1, the J call TRBJ2-1, with 12 positions matching TRBD2. Germline V CDR1 and CDR2: SGHRS, YFSETQ. Trimming at V came to 3 bases and at J to 7 bases, leaving 5 bases not matched to a gene. The CDR3 consists of 15 residues.

V is TRBV4-3 and J is TRBJ2-7; D remains ambiguous. The CDR3 totals 13 residues. With 0 bases removed from V and 3 bases from J, the gap between germline ends came to 6 bases. CDR1 LGHNA and CDR2 YSLEER come from the germline V gene. CDR3 amino acids: CASSQERFYEQYF. As DNA, the CDR3 is TGCGCCAGCAGCCAAGAACGGTTCTACGAGCAGTACTTC.

The gene calls are TRBV9 and TRBJ2-3; the D is unclear. The CDR3 is 16 residues long. Trimming removed 0 bases at V and 3 bases at J, with 14 bases between. Germline V gives CDR1 SGDLS, CDR2 YYNGEE. DNA of the CDR3: TGTGCCAGCAGCGTAGAGGGCAGAGGTGTAACAGATACGCAGTATTTT. This gives the protein CASSVEGRGVTDTQYF.